The T cell receptor (beta chain) described here comes from a study of shared clonotypes between healthy human individuals. Study findings and constraints: It was the few donors that limited the genetic and exposure-history diversity represented. All-four-donor shared clonotypes had higher generation probabilities than non-shared clonotypes did. Clonotype sharing among donors likely depends on sequencing depth.

TCRdb's table, derived via immunoSEQ multiplex PCR, lists solely in-frame clones and lacks some. The data contain 550,000 to 850,000 clones, under 80% of them singletons. The CDR3 covers 15 residues. Trimming shortened V by 4 bases and J by 0 bases, and 11 bases separated the two germline ends. Germline values: CDR1 SGHDN, CDR2 FVKESK. As to this clone: Its specificity is not known.

This clonotype originated in a woman under 40 in good health. Sequencing used memory CD4+ T cells sorted from blood. Regarding subset: CD45RA-negative fraction. The chain carries TRBV14 and TRBJ2-3; D unclear. CDR3 in amino acids: CASSLRAHSTDTQYF. The CDR3 bases are TGTGCCAGCAGCCTCCGGGCCCATAGCACAGATACGCAGTATTTT.